Listed below are T cell receptor beta chains from one sample, sequenced in a study of CD8 T cells in ankylosing spondylitis. MiXCR, applied by TCRdb to the 5' RACE reads, yields one record per CDR3 protein. The sample consists of 650,000 to 800,000 distinct CDR3 sequences, under 20% of them appearing once. Sequenced input: blood, either unsorted or a sorted T cell fraction (not recorded which). The source of these receptors is a male donor with ankylosing spondylitis. Each CDR3 is given without its conserved first and last residue. The order of the fields is clone size, J gene, V gene, CDR3 protein. Expanded clones get a size class; other rows say once, few or many, or leave the size out.

-	TRBJ2-3	TRBV7-2	ASSLIATNPTDTQY
few	TRBJ2-3	TRBV20-1	SARDGTAIDTQY
-	TRBJ1-2	TRBV12-3/TRBV12-4	ASSPRTGWYGYT
-	TRBJ2-1	TRBV12-3/TRBV12-4	ASSLIAGEGPNEQF
-	TRBJ2-1	TRBV4-1	ASSQDSSEGAYNEQF
many	TRBJ1-1	TRBV20-1	SATQGFTEAF
-	TRBJ1-1	TRBV12-3/TRBV12-4	ASSYPPGQGRNTEAF
many	TRBJ2-1	TRBV24-1	ATSDPGTGYNEQF
few	TRBJ1-5	TRBV19	ASSPDRNSNQPQH
few	TRBJ1-1	TRBV29-1	SVGKGQNTEAF
-	TRBJ2-1	TRBV7-8	ASSLTPGQGAVDEQF
few	TRBJ2-5	TRBV5-5	ASSWDRAEGETQY
few	TRBJ2-7	TRBV6-6	ASRRDLYEQY
few	TRBJ2-3	TRBV18	ASSPDRAPITDTQY
few	TRBJ2-7	TRBV18	ASSPGSYGVQY
-	TRBJ1-1	TRBV7-8	ASSLSGRYTEAF
few	TRBJ1-1	TRBV6-5	ASSYGENTEAF
-	TRBJ2-2	TRBV5-1	ASSLDGDNTGELF
-	TRBJ1-2	TRBV10-3	AISDGGDKNYGYT
-	TRBJ2-7	TRBV5-5	ASSSLPGQGSYEQY
few	TRBJ1-3	TRBV12-3/TRBV12-4	ASSGDRGLGNTIY
-	TRBJ1-1	TRBV20-1	SALPIGGVRTEAF
few	TRBJ1-4	TRBV7-3	AFPPPNRDHRREKLF
-	TRBJ2-3	TRBV20-1	SAAPDSGTDTQY
few	TRBJ2-7	TRBV5-1	ASSSLDLSGEQY
few	TRBJ2-3	TRBV5-6	ASSLVGFGTSEDTQY
few	TRBJ2-1	TRBV28	ASSQGLAGGRGYNEQF
-	TRBJ2-1	TRBV6-2/TRBV6-3	ATRPLGSGGNEQF
few	TRBJ2-3	TRBV4-1	ASSQVENTDTQY